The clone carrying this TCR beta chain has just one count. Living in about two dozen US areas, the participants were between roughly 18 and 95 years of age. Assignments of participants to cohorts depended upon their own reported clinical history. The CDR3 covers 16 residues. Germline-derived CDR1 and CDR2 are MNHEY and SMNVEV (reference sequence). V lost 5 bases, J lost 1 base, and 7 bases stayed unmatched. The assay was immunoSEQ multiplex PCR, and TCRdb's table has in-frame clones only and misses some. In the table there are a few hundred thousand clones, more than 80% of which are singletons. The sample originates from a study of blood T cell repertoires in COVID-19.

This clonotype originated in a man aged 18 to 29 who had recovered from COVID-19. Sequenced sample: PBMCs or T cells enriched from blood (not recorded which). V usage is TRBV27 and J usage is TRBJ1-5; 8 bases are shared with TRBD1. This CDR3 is CASSPQGAFSNQPQHF. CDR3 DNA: TGTGCCAGCAGTCCGCAGGGGGCGTTCAGCAATCAGCCCCAGCATTTT.